This is a list of T cell receptor beta chains from one sample in a study of blood T cell repertoires in COVID-19. Profiling relied on immunoSEQ multiplex PCR, and the TCRdb table lists in-frame clones only, not all of them. Found here are 200,000 to 250,000 clones, roughly four fifths of them singletons; the top ten hold 4.7%. Sequencing was performed on peripheral blood. Source of these receptors: a woman aged 70-85 years with acute or convalescent COVID-19. CDR3s include the opening cysteine and the closing phenylalanine or tryptophan. The order of the fields is D gene, J gene, clone size, V gene, CDR3 protein, CDR3 DNA. A D gene is named only where the DNA matches it firmly. Size values are once, few and many counts, or a class for expanded clones, and some rows have none.

NA TRBJ2-7 NA TRBV6-6 CASSLANSYEQYF TGTGCCAGCAGTCTAGCGAACTCCTACGAGCAGTACTTC
NA TRBJ1-2 NA TRBV10-2 CASSELTANYGYTF TGCGCCAGCAGTGAATTAACAGCTAACTATGGCTACACCTTC
TRBD1 TRBJ1-4 NA TRBV5-1 CASSLEGTGTPNEKLFF TGCGCCAGCAGCTTGGAAGGGACAGGGACACCTAATGAAAAACTGTTTTTT
NA TRBJ1-2 NA TRBV4-2 CASSGNSGAYYGYTF TGTGCCAGCAGTGGTAACTCTGGGGCCTACTATGGCTACACCTTC
NA TRBJ2-3 NA TRBV7-2 CASSLARGYTDTQYF TGTGCCAGCAGCTTAGCGCGGGGATACACAGATACGCAGTATTTT
NA TRBJ1-5 once TRBV4-3 CASSQEVSQRQPQHF TGCGCCAGCAGCCAAGAGGTCTCGCAGCGGCAGCCCCAGCATTTT
TRBD2 TRBJ2-7 NA TRBV27 CASSLLAGAPLTSYEQYF TGTGCCAGCAGTTTACTAGCGGGGGCCCCGCTCACCTCCTACGAGCAGTACTTC
TRBD1 TRBJ2-4 NA TRBV6-2/TRBV6-3 CASSYWGQGASKNIQYF TGTGCCAGCAGTTACTGGGGACAGGGGGCTTCCAAAAACATTCAGTACTTC
NA TRBJ2-7 NA TRBV7-2 CASSLLFRASSYEQYF TGTGCCAGCAGCTTACTCTTCAGGGCGAGCTCCTACGAGCAGTACTTC
NA TRBJ2-7 NA TRBV5-1 CASSLQGYEQYF TGCGCCAGCAGCTTACAGGGTTACGAGCAGTACTTC
TRBD1 TRBJ2-7 NA TRBV2 CASSEPGQGVEQYF TGTGCCAGCAGTGAACCTGGACAGGGGGTCGAGCAGTACTTC
TRBD1 TRBJ2-5 NA TRBV10-3 CATNGGQGPETQYF TGTGCCACCAACGGGGGACAGGGCCCAGAGACCCAGTACTTC
NA TRBJ1-2 NA TRBV3-1/TRBV3-2 CASSPGGGYGYTF TGTGCCAGCAGCCCGGGAGGAGGGTATGGCTACACCTTC
NA TRBJ1-3 NA TRBV29-1 CSVAMGQGPGNTIYF TGCAGCGTTGCGATGGGTCAGGGCCCCGGAAACACCATATATTTT
NA TRBJ2-6 few TRBV11-2 CATREAGANVLTF TGTGCCACCCGGGAAGCTGGGGCCAACGTCCTGACTTTC
NA TRBJ1-1 NA TRBV6-5 CASRKFNTEAFF TGTGCCAGCAGAAAATTCAATACTGAAGCTTTCTTT